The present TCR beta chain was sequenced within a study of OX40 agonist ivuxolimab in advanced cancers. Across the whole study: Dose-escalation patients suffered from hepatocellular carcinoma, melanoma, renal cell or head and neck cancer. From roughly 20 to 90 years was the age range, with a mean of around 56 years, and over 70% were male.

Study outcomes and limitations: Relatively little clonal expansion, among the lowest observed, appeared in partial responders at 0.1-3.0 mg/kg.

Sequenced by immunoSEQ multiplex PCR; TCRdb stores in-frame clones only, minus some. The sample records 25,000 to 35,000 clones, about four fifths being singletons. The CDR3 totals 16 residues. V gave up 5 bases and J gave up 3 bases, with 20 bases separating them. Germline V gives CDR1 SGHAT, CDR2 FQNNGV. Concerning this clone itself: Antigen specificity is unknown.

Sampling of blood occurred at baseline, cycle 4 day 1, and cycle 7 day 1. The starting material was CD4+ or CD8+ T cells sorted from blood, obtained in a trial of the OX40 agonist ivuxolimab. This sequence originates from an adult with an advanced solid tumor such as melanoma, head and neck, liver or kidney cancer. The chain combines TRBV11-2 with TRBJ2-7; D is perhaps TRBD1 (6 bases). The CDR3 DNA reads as TGTGCCAGCAGCCCCCAAAGGGGGACGGCAATCTACGAGCAGTACTTC. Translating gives CASSPQRGTAIYEQYF.